This T cell receptor (beta chain) was observed in a study of cytomegalovirus exposure and HLA in healthy donors. The J segment lost 7 bases and the V segment lost 7 bases, leaving 16 bases of the junction unmatched. CDR3 length: 17 residues. Germline V CDR1 and CDR2: LGHNA, YNFKEQ. The study ran its PCR with 60 Vbeta and 13 Jbeta primers. The method was immunoSEQ multiplex PCR; TCRdb's version includes in-frame clones alone and lacks a portion of them. There are approximately 170,000 clones in the sample; approximately 81% occur only once, and 2.5% to 3% lies in the top ten. Worth noting for this clone: What it recognizes is unknown.

The study, taken as a whole, reports: The sole available immune exposure information was CMV serostatus.

Material: PBMCs. The chain has TRBV4-2 and TRBJ2-1; 10 nucleotides line up with TRBD2. This sequence originates from a man aged 30 to 45 in good health and CMV-seropositive. Here the CDR3 reads CASTPFHSGRNINEQFF. DNA for the CDR3: TGTGCCAGCACCCCATTTCATAGCGGGAGGAATATAAATGAGCAGTTCTTC.